These 11 T cell receptor beta chains share one sample of origin, sequenced in a study of blood T cell repertoires in COVID-19. Clones were sequenced by immunoSEQ multiplex PCR, and TCRdb holds only the in-frame ones, with some missing. The sample includes around 25,000 clones, over 70% of them seen just once. Source material: peripheral blood. The receptors were gathered from a human donor with active COVID-19. The donor label of this sample is uncertain.

The chain links TRBV3-1 (or the pseudogene TRBV3-2) to TRBJ2-7, with D possibly TRBD2 on 5 matching bases. The CDR3 sequence is 14 residues long. Trimming removed 4 bases from V and 4 bases from J, with 14 bases in between. Germline CDR1 is LGHDT and CDR2 is YNNKEL (reference sequence). The CDR3 here is CASSPSGYGYEQYF. CDR3 sequence (DNA): TGTGCCAGCAGCCCGAGCGGCTACGGTTACGAGCAGTACTTC.

This rearrangement joins TRBV16 to TRBJ1-1; D gene uncertain. The V end lost 5 bases, the J end lost 7 bases, and 11 bases lay between the germline ends. The CDR3 sequence is 12 residues long. The germline gives CDR1 KGHSY, CDR2 FQNENV. The CDR3 sequence is CASSAGRNEAFF. The CDR3 region has the DNA TGTGCCAGCAGCGCCGGGAGGAATGAAGCTTTCTTT.

The CDR3 bases are TGTGCCAGCAGGGGCAGGGGGGATGAAAAACTGTTTTTT. It specifies CASRGRGDEKLFF. The chain has TRBV2 and TRBJ1-4, with 7 bases that match TRBD1. The CDR3 has 13 amino acids. CDR1 is SNHLY, CDR2 FYNNEI, per germline. J was trimmed by 6 bases and V by 6 bases; bases with no gene match: 4.

This chain links TRBV6-2 or TRBV6-3 with TRBJ2-1, with 12 bases that match TRBD2. V trimming: 5 bases; J trimming: 3 bases; junction bases outside the gene matches: 2. The CDR3 spans 15 residues. Germline assignment: CDR1 MNHEY and CDR2 SVGEGT. For the CDR3, the DNA is TGTGCCAGCAGTGCTAGCGGGAGGGACTACAATGAGCAGTTCTTC. Translation: CASSASGRDYNEQFF.

This clone was detected only once. The chain has TRBV25-1 and TRBJ2-1; 14 bases agree with TRBD2. The CDR3 runs to 16 residues. V gave up 4 bases and J gave up 8 bases; unmatched junction bases: 7. CDR1 is MGHDK, CDR2 SYGVNS, per germline. This CDR3 reads CASSGLAGGRSDEQFF. The CDR3 bases are TGTGCCAGCAGTGGACTAGCGGGGGGGCGGAGCGATGAGCAGTTCTTC.

The V gene is TRBV29-1, the J gene TRBJ2-4; 8 nucleotides match TRBD1. The CDR3 loop spans 12 amino acids. J lost 9 bases, V lost 4 bases, and 5 bases had no gene match. Germline V gene sequence: CDR1 SQVTM, CDR2 ANQGSEA. CDR3 sequence: CSVAQGVGIQYF. DNA for the CDR3: TGCAGCGTTGCACAGGGGGTCGGCATTCAGTACTTC. The complete variable domain, with remaining parts taken from reference TRBV29-1 and TRBJ2-4, reads SAVISQKPSRDICQRGTSLTIQCQVDSQVTMMFWYRQQPGQSLTLIATANQGSEATYESGFVIDKFPISRPNLTFSTLTVSNMSPEDSSIYLCSVAQGVGIQYFGAGTRLSVL.

This chain connects TRBV3-1 (or the pseudogene TRBV3-2) to TRBJ1-1; TRBD1 matches at 9 bases. Germline lookup yields CDR1 LGHDT and CDR2 YNNKEL (reference sequence). V was pared by 5 bases and J by 10 bases, with 8 bases of the junction left unmatched. The CDR3 consists of 13 residues. CDR3 residues: CASSSQGAERAFF. The CDR3 bases are TGTGCCAGCAGCTCACAGGGGGCTGAGAGAGCTTTCTTT.

The chain uses TRBV14 and TRBJ1-2, with 8 bases that match TRBD1. CDR3 length: 13 residues. Germline trimming cut 4 bases from V and 8 bases from J; bases unmatched to any gene: 6. Germline CDR1 SGHDN, CDR2 FVKESK. The CDR3 here is CASSLGTGRGYTF. CDR3 bases: TGTGCCAGCAGCCTTGGGACAGGCAGGGGCTACACCTTC.

The V and J genes are TRBV19 and TRBJ1-2; TRBD1 aligns across 7 bases. V trimming: 6 bases; J trimming: 6 bases; junction bases outside the gene matches: 10. Germline V gives CDR1 LNHDA, CDR2 SQIVND (reference sequence). CDR3 size: 14 residues. CDR3 coding DNA: TGTGCCAGTAGCCGCCAGACAGGGTCTAATGGCTACACCTTC. Translated: CASSRQTGSNGYTF.

The rearrangement links TRBV12-3 or TRBV12-4 to TRBJ1-1, with a possible D match to TRBD1 (6 bases). This CDR3 has 11 amino acids. The ends were cut back, 9 bases at V and 3 bases at J, with 8 bases in the middle. CDR3 sequence: CASQGYTEAFF. The CDR3 DNA sequence: TGTGCCAGTCAGGGGTACACTGAAGCTTTCTTT.

This clone was counted only a few times. The chain combines TRBV6-1 with TRBJ1-2; D is ambiguous. The length of the CDR3 is 13 residues. The V end was cut by 0 bases, the J end by 8 bases, with 10 bases between. The germline V gene encodes CDR1 MNHNS and CDR2 SASEGT. DNA of the CDR3: TGTGCCAGCAGTGAAGCGTATTCCAGAGGCTACACCTTC. Its protein is CASSEAYSRGYTF.